This T cell receptor beta chain was observed in a study of cytomegalovirus exposure and HLA in healthy donors. Study-level results: Roughly uniform sequencing depth across donors was assumed, possibly incorrectly. Some public TCRs appeared in many individuals, while most sequences were rare. An analysis that came later showed most CMV-associated TCR beta chains appearing HLA-restricted. Cytomegalovirus association was listed for approximately 150 TCR beta chains.

Germline V gene sequence: CDR1 SGHTA, CDR2 FQGNSA. This CDR3 is 16 amino acids long. V lost 4 bases, J lost 4 bases, and 9 bases stayed unmatched. Primers for the PCR totalled 60 Vbeta and 13 Jbeta. Data came from immunoSEQ multiplex PCR; TCRdb stores just in-frame clones and leaves some out. Among about 59,000 clones, around 83% were seen once, and the ten largest hold about 1.6%. In regard to this clone: Antigen unknown.

The sequenced sample consisted of PBMCs. The gene calls are TRBV7-2 and TRBJ2-7, with 11 nucleotides matching TRBD2. This sequence was found in a human donor in good health. Written as DNA, the CDR3 is TGTGCCAGCAGCTCCCCCACTAGCGGGAGTGTGTACGAGCAGTACTTC. Translated, it gives CASSSPTSGSVYEQYF.